This T cell receptor (beta chain) was profiled in a study of blood T cells in healthy people across ages. Primed by a sample-barcoded 5' primer and a J-beta primer mix, a second PCR proceeded for 7 to 11 cycles. TCRdb re-called the 5' RACE reads with MiXCR, one entry per CDR3 protein. The repertoire holds about 1.5 million distinct CDR3 sequences, with 42% as singletons. This CDR3 is built from 13 residues. CDR1 and CDR2 (germline): LGHDT, YNNKEL (reference sequence). V lost 1 base and J lost 5, with 8 bases in between. The genes are TRBV3-1 and TRBJ1-2; D gene ambiguous. Sequenced: blood. The TCR was taken from a woman aged 18 to 35 in good health. CDR3 region: CASSQARWYGYTF. The CDR3 nucleotides are TGTGCCAGCAGCCAAGCCAGATGGTATGGCTACACCTTC. Together with reference TRBV3-1 and TRBJ1-2, the CDR3 gives the full variable domain: DTAVSQTPKYLVTQMGNDKSIKCEQNLGHDTMYWYKQDSKKFLKIMFSYNNKELIINETVPNRFSPKSPDKAHLNLHINSLELGDSAVYFCASSQARWYGYTFGSGTRLTVV.